This TCR beta chain was recovered during a study of CD8 T cells in Susac syndrome. Study observations and caveats: That the number of individuals in its TCR sequencing and HLA analysis was relatively small was acknowledged by the study.

Remarks on this clonotype: Antigen unknown.

The RNA, about 0.45 to 1 ug, was put through reverse transcription using random hexamers. TCRdb re-called the immunoSEQ multiplex PCR reads through MiXCR, storing one row per CDR3 protein. The data hold over 95,000 distinct CDR3 sequences, with around 90% observed a single time. CD8+ and CD4+ T cells from blood underwent TCR beta sequencing, which was carried out in a high-throughput format. Input material: CD8+ T cells from PBMCs. This clonotype was sampled from a human donor in good health.

The CDR3 sequence: CASSLGGGMNTEAFF. In DNA form, the CDR3 reads TGTGCCAGCAGCTTGGGCGGGGGTATGAACACTGAAGCTTTCTTT. The gene calls are TRBV7-3 and TRBJ1-1; possible D gene TRBD1, 5 bases. Germline values: CDR1 SGHTA, CDR2 FQGTGA. Trimming left V 3 bases short and J 0 bases short, with 11 bases between. CDR3 length equals 15 residues.